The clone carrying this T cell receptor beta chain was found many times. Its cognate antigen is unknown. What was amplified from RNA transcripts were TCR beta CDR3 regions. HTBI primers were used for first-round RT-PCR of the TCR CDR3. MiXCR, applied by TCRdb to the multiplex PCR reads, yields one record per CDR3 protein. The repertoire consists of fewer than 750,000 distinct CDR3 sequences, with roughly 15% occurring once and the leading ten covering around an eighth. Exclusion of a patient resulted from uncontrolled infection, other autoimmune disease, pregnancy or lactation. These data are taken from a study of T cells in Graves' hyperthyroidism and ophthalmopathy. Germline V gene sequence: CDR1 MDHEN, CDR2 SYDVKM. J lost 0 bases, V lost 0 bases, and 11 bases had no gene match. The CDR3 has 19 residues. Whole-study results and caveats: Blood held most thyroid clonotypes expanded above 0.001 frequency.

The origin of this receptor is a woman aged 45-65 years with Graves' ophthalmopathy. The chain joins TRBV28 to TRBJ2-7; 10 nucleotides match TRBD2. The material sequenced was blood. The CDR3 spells CASSLWTTWTSGRSYEQYF. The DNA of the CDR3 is TGTGCCAGCAGTTTATGGACAACCTGGACTAGCGGCCGCTCCTACGAGCAGTACTTC.